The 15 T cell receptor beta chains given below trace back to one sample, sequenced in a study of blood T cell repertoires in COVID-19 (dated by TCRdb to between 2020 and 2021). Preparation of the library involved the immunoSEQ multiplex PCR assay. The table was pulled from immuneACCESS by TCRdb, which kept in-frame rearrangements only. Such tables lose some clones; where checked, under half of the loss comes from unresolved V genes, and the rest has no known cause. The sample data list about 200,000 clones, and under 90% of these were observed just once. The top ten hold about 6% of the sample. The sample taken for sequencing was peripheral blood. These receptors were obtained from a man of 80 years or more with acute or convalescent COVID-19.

The CDR3 here is CASSWTGLAGDEQYF. Here the CDR3 DNA reads TGTGCCAGCAGCTGGACGGGACTAGCGGGAGACGAGCAGTACTTC. The chain uses TRBV7-2 and TRBJ2-7, with 14 bases that match TRBD2. The trim removed 4 bases at V and 5 bases at J, leaving 4 bases unmatched. This CDR3 is 15 amino acids long. Germline CDR1 is SGHTA and CDR2 is FQGNSA.

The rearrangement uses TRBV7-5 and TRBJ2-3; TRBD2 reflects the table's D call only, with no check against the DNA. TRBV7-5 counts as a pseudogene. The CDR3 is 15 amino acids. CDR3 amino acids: CVRSLVDWSTDTQYF. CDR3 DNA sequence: TGTGTCAGAAGCTTAGTAGATTGGAGCACAGATACGCAGTATTTT.

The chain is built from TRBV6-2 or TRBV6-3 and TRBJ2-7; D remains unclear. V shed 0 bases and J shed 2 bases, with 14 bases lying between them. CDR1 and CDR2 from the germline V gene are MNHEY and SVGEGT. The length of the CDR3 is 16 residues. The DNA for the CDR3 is TGTGCCAGCAGTTACTCGAGTGTAGTCCTCCCCTACGAGCAGTACGTC. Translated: CASSYSSVVLPYEQYV.

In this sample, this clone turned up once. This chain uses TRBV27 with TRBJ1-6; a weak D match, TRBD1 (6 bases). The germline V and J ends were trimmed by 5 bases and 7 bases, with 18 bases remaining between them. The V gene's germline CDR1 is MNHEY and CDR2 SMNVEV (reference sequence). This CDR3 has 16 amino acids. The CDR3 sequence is CASSLLGQSRNSPLHF. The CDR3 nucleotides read TGTGCCAGCAGTCTACTCGGACAGAGTAGGAATTCACCCCTCCACTTT.

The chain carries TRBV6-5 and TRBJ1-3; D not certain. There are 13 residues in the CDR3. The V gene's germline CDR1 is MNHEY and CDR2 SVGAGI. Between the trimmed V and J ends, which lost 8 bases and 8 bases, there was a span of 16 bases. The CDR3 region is CASARSSLDTIYF. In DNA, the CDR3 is TGTGCCAGCGCCCGGTCAAGTTTGGACACCATATATTTT.

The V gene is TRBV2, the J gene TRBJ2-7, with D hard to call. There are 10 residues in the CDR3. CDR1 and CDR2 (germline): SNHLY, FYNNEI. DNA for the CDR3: TGTGCCAGCAGCGCCAACCGTTGCGACGTC. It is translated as CASSANRCDV.

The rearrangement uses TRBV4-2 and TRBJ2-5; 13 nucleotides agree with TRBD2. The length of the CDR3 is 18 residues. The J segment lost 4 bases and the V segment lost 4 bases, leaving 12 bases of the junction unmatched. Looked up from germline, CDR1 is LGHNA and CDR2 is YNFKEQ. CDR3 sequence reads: CASSLTSGRADRSETQYF. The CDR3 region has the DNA TGTGCCAGCAGCCTCACTAGCGGGAGGGCCGATCGGTCAGAGACCCAGTACTTC.

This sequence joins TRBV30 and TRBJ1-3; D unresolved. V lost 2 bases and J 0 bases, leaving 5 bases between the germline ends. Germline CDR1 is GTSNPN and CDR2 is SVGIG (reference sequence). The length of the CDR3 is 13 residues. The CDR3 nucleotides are TGTGCCTGGAGTTTGAGCTCTGGAAACACCATATATTTT. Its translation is CAWSLSSGNTIYF.

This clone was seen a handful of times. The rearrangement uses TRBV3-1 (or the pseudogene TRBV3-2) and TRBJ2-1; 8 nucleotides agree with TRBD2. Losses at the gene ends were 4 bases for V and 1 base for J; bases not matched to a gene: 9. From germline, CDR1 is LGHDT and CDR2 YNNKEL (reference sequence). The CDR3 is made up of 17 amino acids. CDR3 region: CASSRRGAGVSYNEQFF. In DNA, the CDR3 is TGTGCCAGCAGCCGACGGGGAGCGGGAGTATCCTACAATGAGCAGTTCTTC.

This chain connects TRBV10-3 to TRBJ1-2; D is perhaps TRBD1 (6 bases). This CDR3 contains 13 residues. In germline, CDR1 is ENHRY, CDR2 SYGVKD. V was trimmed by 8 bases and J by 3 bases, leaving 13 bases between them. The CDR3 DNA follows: TGTGCCATCCTTCAGGGGAGCGACTATGGCTACACCTTC. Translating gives CAILQGSDYGYTF.

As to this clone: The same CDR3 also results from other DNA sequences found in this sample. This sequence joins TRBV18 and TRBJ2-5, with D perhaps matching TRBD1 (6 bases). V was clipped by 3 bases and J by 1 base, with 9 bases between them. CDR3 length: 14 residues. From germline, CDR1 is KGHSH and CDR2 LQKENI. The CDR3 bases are TGTGCCAGCTCACCCGGACAGTCCCAAGAGACCCAGTACTTC. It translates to CASSPGQSQETQYF.

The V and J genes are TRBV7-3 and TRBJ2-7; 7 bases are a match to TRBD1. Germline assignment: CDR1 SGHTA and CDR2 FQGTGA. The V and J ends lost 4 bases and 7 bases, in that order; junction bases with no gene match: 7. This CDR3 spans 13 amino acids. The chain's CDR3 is CASSSQGMGEQYF. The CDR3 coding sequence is TGTGCCAGCAGCTCACAGGGGATGGGAGAGCAGTACTTC.

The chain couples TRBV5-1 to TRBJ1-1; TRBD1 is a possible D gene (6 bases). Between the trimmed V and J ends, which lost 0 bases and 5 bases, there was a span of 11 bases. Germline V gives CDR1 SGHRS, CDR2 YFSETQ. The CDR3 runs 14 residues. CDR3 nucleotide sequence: TGCGCCAGCAGCTTGGGTCAGGGGTGGACTGAAGCTTTCTTT. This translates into CASSLGQGWTEAFF.

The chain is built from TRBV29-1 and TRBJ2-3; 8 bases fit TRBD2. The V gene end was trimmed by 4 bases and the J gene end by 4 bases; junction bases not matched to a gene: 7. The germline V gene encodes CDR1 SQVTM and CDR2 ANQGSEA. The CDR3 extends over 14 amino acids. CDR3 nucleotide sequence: TGCAGCGTTGCTTTACGGGAGGGTTCAGATACGCAGTATTTT. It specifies CSVALREGSDTQYF.

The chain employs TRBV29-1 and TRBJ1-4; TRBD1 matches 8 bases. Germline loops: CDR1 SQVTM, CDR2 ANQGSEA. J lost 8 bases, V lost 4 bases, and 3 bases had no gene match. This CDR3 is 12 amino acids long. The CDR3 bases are TGCAGCGTTGGGACAGGGAGAGAAAAACTGTTTTTT. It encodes CSVGTGREKLFF.